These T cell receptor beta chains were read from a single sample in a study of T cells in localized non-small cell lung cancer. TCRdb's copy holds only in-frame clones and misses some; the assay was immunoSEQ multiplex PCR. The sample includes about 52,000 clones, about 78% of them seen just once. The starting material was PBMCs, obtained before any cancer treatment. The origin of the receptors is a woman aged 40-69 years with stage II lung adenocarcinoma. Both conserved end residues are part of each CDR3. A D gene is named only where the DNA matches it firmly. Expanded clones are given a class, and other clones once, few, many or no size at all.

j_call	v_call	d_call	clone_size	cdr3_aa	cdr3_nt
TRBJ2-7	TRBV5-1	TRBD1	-	CASSPGDRAYEQYF	TGCGCCAGCAGCCCCGGAGACAGGGCGTACGAGCAGTACTTC
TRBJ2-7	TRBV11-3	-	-	CASSAQFQGNEQYF	TGTGCCAGCAGCGCTCAATTCCAGGGGAACGAGCAGTACTTC
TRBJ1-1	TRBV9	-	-	CASSVAQTTEAFF	TGTGCCAGCAGCGTAGCCCAGACCACTGAAGCTTTCTTT
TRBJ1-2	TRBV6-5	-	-	CASRNHRSLYGYTF	TGTGCCAGCAGGAACCACAGGAGTCTCTATGGCTACACCTTC
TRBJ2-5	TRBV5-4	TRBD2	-	CASSLKLASQETQYF	TGTGCCAGCAGCTTGAAACTAGCGAGCCAAGAGACCCAGTACTTC
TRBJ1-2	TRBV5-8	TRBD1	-	CASSRQGEGVRVDYGYTF	TGTGCCAGCAGCCGCCAGGGGGAGGGAGTGCGCGTGGACTATGGCTACACCTTC
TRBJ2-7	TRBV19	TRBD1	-	CASSTGTGGYEQYF	TGTGCCAGTAGTACCGGGACAGGGGGCTACGAGCAGTACTTC
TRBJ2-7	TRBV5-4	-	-	CASSLGGDTYEQYF	TGTGCCAGCAGCTTGGGAGGGGACACCTACGAGCAGTACTTC
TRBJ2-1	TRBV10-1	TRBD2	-	CASRATSGAWNEQFF	TGCGCCAGCAGGGCTACTAGCGGGGCTTGGAATGAGCAGTTCTTC
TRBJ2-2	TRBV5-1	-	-	CASRTGTGELFF	TGCGCCAGCCGGACGGGCACCGGGGAGCTGTTTTTT
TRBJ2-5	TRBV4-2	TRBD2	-	CASSQQTSGGQETQYF	TGTGCCAGCAGCCAACAGACTAGCGGGGGGCAAGAGACCCAGTACTTC
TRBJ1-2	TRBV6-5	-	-	CASSYSQGANYGYTF	TGTGCCAGCAGTTACTCGCAAGGGGCCAACTATGGCTACACCTTC
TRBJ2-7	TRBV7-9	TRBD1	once	CASSPLTGSEQYF	TGTGCCAGCAGCCCATTGACAGGGAGCGAGCAGTACTTC
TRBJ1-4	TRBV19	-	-	CASIAGAGEKLFF	TGTGCCAGTATTGCGGGTGCGGGGGAAAAACTGTTTTTT
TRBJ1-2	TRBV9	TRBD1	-	CASSAPGTGLYGYTF	TGTGCCAGCAGTGCTCCCGGGACAGGGCTCTATGGCTACACCTTC
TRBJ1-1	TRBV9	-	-	CASSVATWMNTEAFF	TGTGCCAGCAGCGTAGCTACCTGGATGAACACTGAAGCTTTCTTT
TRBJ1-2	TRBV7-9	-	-	CASSLNSAATNYGYTF	TGTGCCAGCAGCTTAAACTCTGCGGCCACTAACTATGGCTACACCTTC